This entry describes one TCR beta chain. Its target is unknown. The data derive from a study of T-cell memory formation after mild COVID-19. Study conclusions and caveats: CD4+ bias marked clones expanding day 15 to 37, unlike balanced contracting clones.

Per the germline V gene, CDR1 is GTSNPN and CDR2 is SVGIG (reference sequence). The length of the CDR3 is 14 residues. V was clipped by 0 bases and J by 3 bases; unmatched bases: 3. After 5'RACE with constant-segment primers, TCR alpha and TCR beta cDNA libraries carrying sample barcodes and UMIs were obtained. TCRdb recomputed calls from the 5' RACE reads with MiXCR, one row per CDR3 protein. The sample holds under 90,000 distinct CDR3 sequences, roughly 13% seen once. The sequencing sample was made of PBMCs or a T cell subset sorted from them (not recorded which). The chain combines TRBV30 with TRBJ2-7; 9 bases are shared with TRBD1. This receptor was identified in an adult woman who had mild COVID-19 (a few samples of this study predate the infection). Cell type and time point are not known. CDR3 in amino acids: CAWSVGTGIYEQYF. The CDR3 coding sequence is TGTGCCTGGAGTGTAGGGACAGGGATCTACGAGCAGTACTTC.